One TCR beta chain is described in this entry. Its target is unknown. The CDR3 runs to 16 residues. The V and J ends lost 4 bases and 5 bases respectively, with 18 bases between them. The germline CDR1 and CDR2 sequences are SGHDT and YYEEEE. This specimen comes from a study of shared clonotypes between healthy human individuals. Study conclusions and caveats: With few donors, the genetic and exposure-history diversity represented was limited.

The genomic DNA of each subset was split evenly across several immunoSEQ plates. This table comes from immunoSEQ multiplex PCR, and its TCRdb copy is limited to in-frame clones, with some not included. In the table there are under 600,000 clones, 60% to 80% of which are singletons. Donors comprised only Caucasian adults living in Nashville, Tennessee. Sequenced: PBMCs. This clonotype originated in a woman aged 35 to 49 in good health. Some clones in this sample may be carry-over from other donors' samples. V gene TRBV5-6 combines with J gene TRBJ2-2, with D perhaps matching TRBD2 (6 bases). CDR3 coding DNA: TGTGCCAGCAGCGCGTTGAGTAGCGGTCTTACCGGGGAGCTGTTTTTT. This codes for CASSALSSGLTGELFF.